The 16 T cell receptor beta chains below were found in one sample sequenced in a study of blood T cells in healthy people across ages. A second about 7 to 11 cycle PCR used barcoded and J-beta primers. TCRdb ran MiXCR on the 5' RACE reads and lists one entry per CDR3 protein. The sample carries 800,000 to 950,000 distinct CDR3 sequences, 30% to 45% recorded once. Sequencing input: blood. The receptors were sampled from a man younger than 30 in good health.

To note about this clonotype: At one end, the junction sequence differs from germline, possibly due to a read error. The chain is built from TRBV3-1 and TRBJ2-5; D is uncertain. The germline V gene has CDR1 LGHDT and CDR2 YNNKEL (reference sequence). The CDR3 is 15 amino acids. This CDR3 is CAGSQDTLNGETQYF. CDR3 DNA: TGTGCCGGCAGCCAAGATACCCTAAACGGGGAGACCCAGTACTTC.

There are many counts of this clonotype. The chain recombines TRBV4-3 with TRBJ1-2; 9 bases are shared with TRBD1. The CDR3 totals 18 residues. The V gene end was trimmed by 0 bases and the J gene end by 4 bases; junction bases not matched to a gene: 12. Germline CDR1 is LGHNA and CDR2 is YSLEER. The CDR3 loop reads CASSQDLNRGRIRYGYTF. DNA of the CDR3: TGCGCCAGCAGCCAAGATTTAAACAGGGGGCGGATACGCTATGGCTACACCTTC.

This chain connects TRBV7-2 to TRBJ2-7; 7 bases fit TRBD1. There are 13 residues in the CDR3. Germline-derived CDR1 and CDR2 are SGHTA and FQGNSA. The V gene end was trimmed by 5 bases and the J gene end by 2 bases; junction bases not matched to a gene: 3. The CDR3 region is CASSHGTAYEQYF. The CDR3 DNA reads TGTGCCAGCAGCCATGGGACAGCCTACGAGCAGTACTTC.

This clonotype was counted only a few times. This rearrangement joins TRBV28 to TRBJ1-5, with D maybe TRBD1 (5 bases). V lost 11 bases to trimming and J lost 4 bases, with 30 bases between them. The germline CDR1 and CDR2 sequences are MDHEN and SYDVKM. The CDR3 runs to 18 residues. The CDR3 region has the DNA TGTGCCCTAGCACCCAGCCCCTGGAGCCCCAAGGGGAATCAGCCCCAGCATTTT. Protein: CALAPSPWSPKGNQPQHF.

A word on this clonotype: A read error is possible here, since a much larger clone lies one base away. V gene TRBV12-3 or TRBV12-4 combines with J gene TRBJ2-1; D remains unclear. The CDR3 has 14 amino acids. The germline V and J ends were trimmed by 3 bases and 10 bases, with 16 bases remaining between them. The CDR3 nucleotides read TGTGCCAGCAGTTTTCCCTCGGGCGTGCGAGAGCAGTTCTTC. As protein: CASSFPSGVREQFF.

This clonotype was detected many times. The V gene is TRBV6-4, the J gene TRBJ2-1, with 9 bases that match TRBD1. Germline CDR1 is MRHNA and CDR2 is SNTAGT. Trimming cost V 4 bases and J 7 bases; bases outside gene matches: 8. The CDR3 is 15 residues long. CDR3 nucleotide sequence: TGTGCCAGCAGTGCACAGGGGGCGACGGAAAATGAGCAGTTCTTC. It is translated as CASSAQGATENEQFF.

This clonotype was recorded at least ten times. The V call is TRBV5-1, the J call TRBJ1-2; D unclear. CDR1 is SGHRS, CDR2 YFSETQ, per germline. Trimming pared 3 bases from V and 7 bases from J, leaving 19 bases between. The CDR3 is made up of 15 amino acids. The CDR3 sequence is CASSYEGYGSGGYTF. CDR3 nucleotides: TGCGCCAGCAGCTACGAAGGGTACGGTTCCGGTGGCTACACCTTC. Combining the CDR3 with reference TRBV5-1 and TRBJ1-2 gives the whole variable domain KAGVTQTPRYLIKTRGQQVTLSCSPISGHRSVSWYQQTPGQGLQFLFEYFSETQRNKGNFPGRFSGRQFSNSRSEMNVSTLELGDSALYLCASSYEGYGSGGYTFGSGTRLTVV.

In its sample, this clonotype was seen a few times. The chain has TRBV5-1 and TRBJ2-5; D gene uncertain. The germline V and J ends were trimmed by 4 bases and 5 bases, with 9 bases remaining between them. In germline, CDR1 is SGHRS, CDR2 YFSETQ. The CDR3 is 12 residues long. The CDR3 sequence is CASSLWTETQYF. CDR3 sequence (DNA): TGCGCCAGCAGCCTTTGGACGGAGACCCAGTACTTC.

This CDR3 is CASNDPGTGGYGYTF. CDR3 coding DNA: TGTGCCAGCAACGACCCTGGGACAGGGGGTTATGGCTACACCTTC. The V and J genes are TRBV2 and TRBJ1-2; 11 positions agree with TRBD1. J was trimmed by 5 bases and V by 7 bases; bases with no gene match: 9. Germline CDR1 SNHLY, CDR2 FYNNEI. The CDR3 has 15 amino acids.

A remark on this clonotype: The junction departs from germline at one end; a sequencing error may be responsible. The chain joins TRBV12-3 or TRBV12-4 to TRBJ1-2; D uncertain. The CDR3 spans 13 residues. In DNA form, the CDR3 reads TGTGCCAGCAGCCAAACGGTGAACTATGGCTGCACCTTC. It translates to CASSQTVNYGCTF.

This clonotype came up once. The chain employs TRBV29-1 and TRBJ2-1; D unclear. The CDR3 contains 10 residues. V lost 4 bases and J 9 bases, leaving 7 bases between the germline ends. Looked up from germline, CDR1 is SQVTM and CDR2 is ANQGSEA. CDR3 region: CSVAVAEQFF. In DNA form, the CDR3 reads TGCAGCGTTGCGGTGGCTGAGCAGTTCTTC.

About this clonotype itself: An end of the junction does not agree with germline; a read error may underlie this. This chain links TRBV4-3 with TRBJ1-4; 8 bases are shared with TRBD1. CDR3 length: 20 amino acids. Germline V gives CDR1 LGHNA, CDR2 YSLEER. CDR3 region: CASSQDETGDETATNGKLFF. In DNA form, the CDR3 reads TGCGCCAGCAGCCAGGATGAGACAGGGGACGAAACAGCAACTAATGGAAAACTGTTTTTT.

This clonotype has just one count. The DNA for the CDR3 is TGTGCCAGCAGCTTTGGGCACTCCGGCTCCTACAATGAGCAGTACTTC. Translated: CASSFGHSGSYNEQYF. The gene calls are TRBV7-9 and TRBJ2-7; D is ambiguous. Trimming cost V 3 bases and J 7 bases, with 22 bases left between them. CDR1 is SEHNR, CDR2 FQNEAQ, per germline (reference sequence). The CDR3 has 16 amino acids.

This chain connects TRBV4-2 to TRBJ2-1; TRBD2 matches 13 bases. J gave up 7 bases and V 4 bases, and 10 bases lay outside the gene matches. Germline V gene sequence: CDR1 LGHNA, CDR2 YNFKEQ. The CDR3 is 17 amino acids. The CDR3 sequence is CASSPTSGGAVGNEQFF. The DNA of the CDR3 is TGTGCCAGCAGCCCTACTAGCGGGGGGGCGGTGGGAAATGAGCAGTTCTTC.

The gene calls are TRBV5-1 and TRBJ1-2; D unclear. The germline gives CDR1 SGHRS, CDR2 YFSETQ. The CDR3 has 15 residues. Deletions cut 4 bases from V and 2 bases from J, with 15 bases between. This CDR3 is CASSKDGERNYGYTF. The CDR3 DNA is TGCGCCAGCAGCAAGGACGGGGAGAGGAACTATGGCTACACCTTC.

The chain couples TRBV5-6 to TRBJ1-4; D possibly corresponds to TRBD1 (6 bases). CDR3 length: 16 amino acids. Germline loops: CDR1 SGHDT, CDR2 YYEEEE. V shed 0 bases and J shed 3 bases, with 12 bases lying between them. CDR3 coding DNA: TGTGCCAGCAGCTTGGCCCTGGGGACACCTAATGAAAAACTGTTTTTT. Protein sequence: CASSLALGTPNEKLFF. Looking up the rest from reference TRBV5-6 and TRBJ1-4 gives the full variable domain: DAGVTQSPTHLIKTRGQQVTLRCSPKSGHDTVSWYQQALGQGPQFIFQYYEEEERQRGNFPDRFSGHQFPNYSSELNVNALLLGDSALYLCASSLALGTPNEKLFFGSGTQLSVL.